The 2 T cell receptor beta chains below come from one sample, sequenced in a study of cytomegalovirus exposure and HLA in healthy donors. Sequencing used immunoSEQ multiplex PCR; TCRdb keeps in-frame clones, though not all of them. The sample carries roughly 120,000 clones, around 89% recorded once. The material sequenced was PBMCs. The receptors shown here come from a woman under 30 in good health and CMV-seropositive.

This rearrangement joins TRBV13 to TRBJ1-4; D ambiguous. V was pared by 0 bases and J by 7 bases, with 9 bases between. The CDR3 is made up of 14 amino acids. Germline V gives CDR1 PRHDT, CDR2 FYEKMQ (reference sequence). This chain's CDR3 is CASSLGISPEKLFF. Here the CDR3 DNA reads TGTGCCAGCAGCTTAGGAATTTCTCCTGAAAAACTGTTTTTT. Full variable domain (remainder filled in from reference TRBV13 and TRBJ1-4): AAGVIQSPRHLIKEKRETATLKCYPIPRHDTVYWYQQGPGQDPQFLISFYEKMQSDKGSIPDRFSAQQFSDYHSELNMSSLELGDSALYFCASSLGISPEKLFFGSGTQLSVL.

The genes are TRBV7-9 and TRBJ1-1; D is ambiguous. The V end lost 4 bases, the J end lost 3 bases, and 9 bases lay between the germline ends. Germline V CDR1 and CDR2: SEHNR, FQNEAQ (reference sequence). The CDR3 contains 13 residues. CDR3 sequence reads: CASSSPEDTEAFF. As DNA, the CDR3 is TGTGCCAGCAGCTCACCGGAGGACACTGAAGCTTTCTTT. The full variable domain, with the rest looked up from reference TRBV7-9 and TRBJ1-1, is DTGVSQNPRHKITKRGQNVTFRCDPISEHNRLYWYRQTLGQGPEFLTYFQNEAQLEKSRLLSDRFSAERPKGSFSTLEIQRTEQGDSAMYLCASSSPEDTEAFFGQGTRLTVV.